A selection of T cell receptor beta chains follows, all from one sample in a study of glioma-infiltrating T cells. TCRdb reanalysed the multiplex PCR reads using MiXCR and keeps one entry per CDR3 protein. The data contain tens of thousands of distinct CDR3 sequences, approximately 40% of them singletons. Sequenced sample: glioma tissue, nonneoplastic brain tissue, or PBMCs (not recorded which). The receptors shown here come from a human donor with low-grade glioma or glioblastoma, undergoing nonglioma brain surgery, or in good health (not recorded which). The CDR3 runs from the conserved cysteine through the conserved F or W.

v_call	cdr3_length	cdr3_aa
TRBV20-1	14	CSAKKAGSADTQYF
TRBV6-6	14	CASSYEHSTDTQYF
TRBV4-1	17	CASSQDPLVSTNYGYTF
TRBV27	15	CASRSARLGTDTQYF
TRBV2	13	CASSEVAGSEQFF
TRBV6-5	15	CASSFGPGTYNEQFF
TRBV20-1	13	CSPIRDIFVGAFF
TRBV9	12	CASRRVLGGYTF
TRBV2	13	CASSAGVNQPQHF
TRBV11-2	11	CASSQIYGQYF
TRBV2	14	CASRRTVNSYEQYF
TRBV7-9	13	CASSQGTSGEQYF
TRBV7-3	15	CASSVATGSSYEQFF
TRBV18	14	CASSGLRGTDTQYF
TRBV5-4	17	CASSWPSERGVTDTQYF
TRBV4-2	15	CASSQEDRGQYEQYF
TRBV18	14	CASSPLSMDTEAFF
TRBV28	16	CASSLPGTSGYNEQFF
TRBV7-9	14	CASSFGSQEETQYF
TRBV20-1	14	CSARRLAVTDTQYF
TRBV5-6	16	CASSLYTGVQNTEAFF
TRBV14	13	CASSEQFNYGYTF
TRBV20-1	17	CGANPIGGTNTTDTQYF